This paragraph covers one T cell receptor beta chain sequence. Its ends do not fully match the called genes, so a read error is possible. This entry comes from a study of blood T cell repertoires in COVID-19. The protocol was immunoSEQ multiplex PCR, while the TCRdb copy is restricted to in-frame clones and leaves out a portion. The repertoire holds around 100,000 clones, with roughly 84% as singletons. Input material: peripheral blood. This sequence was found in a human donor in a cohort sampled during active COVID-19.

The DNA of the CDR3 is TGTGCCACCAGCTTACTCGACAATGAGCAGTTCTTC. It specifies CATSLLDNEQFF. The J gene is TRBJ2-1, the V gene TRBV7-9, with no clear D. The germline CDR1 and CDR2 sequences are SEHNR and FQNEAQ (reference sequence). The CDR3 is made up of 12 amino acids.